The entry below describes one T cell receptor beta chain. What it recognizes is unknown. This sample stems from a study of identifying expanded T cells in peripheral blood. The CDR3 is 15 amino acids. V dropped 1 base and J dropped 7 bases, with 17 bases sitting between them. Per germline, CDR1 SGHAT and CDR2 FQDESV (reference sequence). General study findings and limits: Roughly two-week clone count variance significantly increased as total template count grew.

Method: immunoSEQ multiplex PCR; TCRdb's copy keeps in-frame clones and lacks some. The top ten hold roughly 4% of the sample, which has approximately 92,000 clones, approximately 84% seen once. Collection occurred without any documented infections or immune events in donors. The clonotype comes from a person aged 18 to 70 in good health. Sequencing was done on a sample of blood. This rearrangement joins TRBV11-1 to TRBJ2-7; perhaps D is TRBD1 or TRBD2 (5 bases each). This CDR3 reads CASSLVLGTTGEQYF. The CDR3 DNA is TGTGCCAGCAGCTTAGTTCTGGGGACGACTGGGGAGCAGTACTTC. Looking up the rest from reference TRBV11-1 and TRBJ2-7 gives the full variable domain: EAEVAQSPRYKITEKSQAVAFWCDPISGHATLYWYRQILGQGPELLVQFQDESVVDDSQLPKDRFSAERLKGVDSTLKIQPAELGDSAMYLCASSLVLGTTGEQYFGPGTRLTVT.